These 22 T cell receptor beta chains were all obtained from the same sample, sequenced in a study of shared clonotypes between healthy human individuals. Here immunoSEQ multiplex PCR was the method, and the copy in TCRdb shows in-frame clones only, minus some. This repertoire shows about 1 million clones, more than 60% found once; its top ten account for about 1.5%. Sequenced: memory CD4+ T cells sorted from blood. The subset is: CD45RA-negative fraction. All receptors derive from a man between 18 and 29 years old in good health.

The CDR3 nucleotides are TGTGCCAGCAGTACGCCGTTCGACAGGGACGAGCAGTACTTC. Its protein is CASSTPFDRDEQYF. V gene TRBV25-1 combines with J gene TRBJ2-7; TRBD1 aligns across 7 bases. J was trimmed by 5 bases and V by 5 bases; bases with no gene match: 9. The CDR3 runs to 14 residues. The germline V gene encodes CDR1 MGHDK and CDR2 SYGVNS.

The genes are TRBV12-5 and TRBJ2-3; 8 bases align to TRBD2. With V trimmed by 5 bases and J by 4 bases, 2 bases remained unmatched. There are 13 residues in the CDR3. CDR1 and CDR2 (germline): LGHNT, FRNRAP. CDR3 coding DNA: TGTGCTAGTGGTCCGGGGGGGGCAGATACGCAGTATTTT. This encodes CASGPGGADTQYF.

Turning to this clone: The sample holds other DNA sequences that translate to the same CDR3. The chain uses TRBV30 and TRBJ1-1, with D perhaps TRBD1 (5 bases). CDR1 and CDR2 from the germline V gene are GTSNPN and SVGIG (reference sequence). V dropped 0 bases and J dropped 1 base, with 9 bases sitting between them. This CDR3 is 14 amino acids long. The CDR3: CAWSVRGRNTEAFF. The CDR3 coding sequence is TGTGCCTGGAGTGTACGGGGGAGGAACACTGAAGCTTTCTTT.

This clone came up a few times. In the same sample, other DNA sequences code for this CDR3. This chain joins TRBV5-1 and TRBJ2-3; TRBD2 agrees at 10 bases. CDR1 is SGHRS, CDR2 YFSETQ, per germline. The ends lost 4 bases at V and 1 base at J; junction bases unmatched: 3. This CDR3 comprises 15 residues. The CDR3 DNA sequence: TGCGCCAGCAGCCTTCTAGCGGGGGGCACAGATACGCAGTATTTT. The encoded protein is CASSLLAGGTDTQYF.

Note on this clone: This may be a read error, as it is one base from a much larger clone. The rearrangement uses TRBV7-2 and TRBJ2-4; D gene unclear. The germline CDR1 and CDR2 sequences are SGHTA and FQGNSA. The CDR3 extends over 14 amino acids. CDR3 nucleotide sequence: TGTGCCAGCAACTTAGATCCCGCAGAAAACATTCAGTACTTC. This codes for CASNLDPAENIQYF.

This clone was detected only a few times. The chain uses TRBV6-5 and TRBJ2-7, with 7 bases that match TRBD2. This CDR3 comprises 15 residues. Germline V gene data show CDR1 as MNHEY and CDR2 as SVGAGI. The junction had 5 bases not matched to a gene; V was cut back by 0 bases and J by 3 bases. The CDR3 DNA is TGTGCCAGCAGTTACTCGCTCGGGGAGGGCTACGAGCAGTACTTC. Its translation: CASSYSLGEGYEQYF.

This clone has only a few counts. The sample has other DNA sequences that encode this CDR3 too. V and J are TRBV6-5 and TRBJ1-1; no firm D call. V gave up 6 bases and J gave up 4 bases, with 9 bases separating them. This CDR3 has 12 amino acids. Per germline, CDR1 MNHEY and CDR2 SVGAGI. The CDR3 sequence: CASSRGFTEAFF. As DNA, the CDR3 is TGTGCCAGCAGCCGTGGTTTCACTGAAGCTTTCTTT.

The chain employs TRBV27 and TRBJ1-1; tentative D call: TRBD1 (5 bases). The CDR3 length is 15 residues. The germline CDR1 and CDR2 sequences are MNHEY and SMNVEV (reference sequence). Trimming took 3 bases from V and 7 from J, leaving 18 bases between them. The CDR3 DNA reads as TGTGCCAGCAGTTTGGGTAATGGGAGGGGCCTTGAAGCTTTCTTT. Translated: CASSLGNGRGLEAFF.

The chain links TRBV5-1 to TRBJ2-7; possibly TRBD1 for D (6 bases). This CDR3 is built from 15 residues. The V gene lost 2 bases and the J gene lost 0 bases, with 12 bases spanning the gap. Germline V CDR1 and CDR2: SGHRS, YFSETQ. The CDR3: CASSFGTISSYEQYF. The CDR3 region has the DNA TGCGCCAGCAGCTTCGGGACAATAAGCTCCTACGAGCAGTACTTC.

The gene calls are TRBV6-1 and TRBJ1-2, with 9 positions matching TRBD1. The germline gives CDR1 MNHNS, CDR2 SASEGT. The CDR3 contains 14 residues. With 7 bases clipped from V and 4 bases from J, the junction kept 7 bases outside the gene matches. DNA for the CDR3: TGTGCCAGCAATATGGGACAGGGCTTCTATGGCTACACCTTC. Translating gives CASNMGQGFYGYTF.

The rearrangement links TRBV30 to TRBJ1-6; D is undetermined. CDR1 GTSNPN and CDR2 SVGIG come from the germline V gene (reference sequence). The CDR3 has 14 residues. The V end lost 6 bases, the J end lost 6 bases, and 15 bases lay between the germline ends. The CDR3 is CACDLGQTNSPLHF. The CDR3 DNA sequence: TGTGCCTGCGATCTAGGGCAGACTAATTCACCCCTCCACTTT.

Comments on this clone: The sample has other DNA sequences that encode this CDR3 too. The chain employs TRBV6-5 and TRBJ2-7, with D possibly called TRBD1 or TRBD2 (5 bases each). The CDR3 consists of 14 residues. V lost 2 bases and J 0 bases, leaving 8 bases between the germline ends. Germline loops: CDR1 MNHEY, CDR2 SVGAGI. The CDR3 DNA reads TGTGCCAGCAGTTACAGTGGGGGCTCCTACGAGCAGTACTTC. This gives the protein CASSYSGGSYEQYF.

This clone was counted many times. The chain couples TRBV7-2 to TRBJ1-2; no firm D call. This CDR3 contains 16 residues. The V and J ends lost 7 bases and 8 bases respectively, with 26 bases between them. Germline V lookup: CDR1 SGHTA, CDR2 FQGNSA. CDR3 nucleotide sequence: TGTGCCAGCACTAAGGACTACAGAGATGTCTATAGGGGCTACACCTTC. Encoded protein: CASTKDYRDVYRGYTF.

Written as DNA, the CDR3 is TGTGCCAGCAGTTTGGGCAGGGGGCCGGGAAACATTCAGTACTTC. Its translation: CASSLGRGPGNIQYF. The V and J genes are TRBV28 and TRBJ2-4; 8 nucleotides agree with TRBD1. The V segment lost 3 bases and the J segment 6 bases; nucleotides outside the gene matches: 7. This CDR3 has 15 residues. In germline, CDR1 is MDHEN, CDR2 SYDVKM.

This clone was counted once. This chain uses TRBV5-6 with TRBJ1-1; 11 bases agree with TRBD1. The CDR3 loop spans 16 amino acids. Germline-derived CDR1 and CDR2 are SGHDT and YYEEEE. V shed 4 bases, J shed 4 bases, and the junction held 9 bases outside the gene matches. CDR3 in amino acids: CASSPRTGGSGTEAFF. The CDR3 nucleotides read TGTGCCAGCAGCCCGAGGACAGGGGGCAGTGGCACTGAAGCTTTCTTT.

The chain is built from TRBV5-1 and TRBJ2-7; 9 nucleotides align to TRBD1. The CDR3 consists of 13 residues. The germline V gene encodes CDR1 SGHRS and CDR2 YFSETQ. The junction had 4 bases not matched to a gene; V was cut back by 4 bases and J by 5 bases. The CDR3 here is CASSGDRVHEQYF. The CDR3 DNA reads TGCGCCAGCAGCGGGGACAGGGTGCACGAGCAGTACTTC.

V is TRBV7-2 and J is TRBJ2-3; D may correspond to TRBD1 or TRBD2 (6 bases each). The CDR3 sequence is 15 residues long. V was cut by 4 bases and J by 3 bases, with 14 bases left in between. CDR1 SGHTA and CDR2 FQGNSA come from the germline V gene. In nucleotides, the CDR3 is TGTGCCAGCAGCTCTCAGGGGACTCAGACAGATACGCAGTATTTT. Its translation is CASSSQGTQTDTQYF.

This clone was picked up one time. The chain uses TRBV4-1 and TRBJ2-7, with D perhaps being TRBD1 or TRBD2 (5 bases each). CDR3 length: 15 amino acids. CDR1 and CDR2 from the germline V gene are MGHRA and YSYEKL. V lost 4 bases and J 4 bases, leaving 17 bases between the germline ends. Here the CDR3 reads CASSRPGTQTYEQYF. The CDR3 DNA is TGCGCCAGCAGCCGCCCCGGGACCCAGACATACGAGCAGTACTTC.

This chain links TRBV5-6 with TRBJ2-4; the D is unclear. V lost 2 bases and J lost 5, with 11 bases in between. There are 14 residues in the CDR3. Germline V gives CDR1 SGHDT, CDR2 YYEEEE. CDR3 nucleotides: TGTGCCAGCAGCTTTTGGCAGTCCGAAAACATTCAGTACTTC. Its translation is CASSFWQSENIQYF. Based on the CDR3 plus reference TRBV5-6 and TRBJ2-4, the full variable domain is DAGVTQSPTHLIKTRGQQVTLRCSPKSGHDTVSWYQQALGQGPQFIFQYYEEEERQRGNFPDRFSGHQFPNYSSELNVNALLLGDSALYLCASSFWQSENIQYFGAGTRLSVL.

There are a few counts of this clone. The rearrangement uses TRBV5-1 and TRBJ1-4; TRBD1 is a possible D gene (5 bases). Germline CDR1 reads SGHRS; CDR2 reads YFSETQ. This CDR3 has 14 residues. V lost 0 bases and J lost 4, with 7 bases in between. The CDR3 region has the DNA TGCGCCAGCAGCTTGGCCAGGGATAATGAAAAACTGTTTTTT. It is translated as CASSLARDNEKLFF.

Worth noting for this clone: Distinct nucleotide sequences in the sample also encode this CDR3. The chain links TRBV5-6 to TRBJ1-6, with D possibly matching TRBD1 (5 bases). The CDR3 has 14 amino acids. The V end lost 0 bases, the J end lost 9 bases, and 10 bases lay between the germline ends. Germline V gene data show CDR1 as SGHDT and CDR2 as YYEEEE. Written as DNA, the CDR3 is TGTGCCAGCAGCTTGGATGGGGGAAGTTCACCCCTCCACTTT. It encodes CASSLDGGSSPLHF.

The genes are TRBV7-2 and TRBJ1-4; TRBD1 agrees at 9 bases. This CDR3 contains 15 residues. Germline CDR1 is SGHTA and CDR2 is FQGNSA. V dropped 5 bases and J dropped 7; count of bases not matched to a gene: 8. The CDR3 reads CASSRPGQGGEKLFF. In DNA form, the CDR3 reads TGTGCCAGCAGCCGCCCGGGACAGGGTGGTGAAAAACTGTTTTTT.